This T cell receptor beta chain appears in the sequencing data of a study of T cell responses to AZD1222 COVID-19 vaccine. Repertoires were generated with immunoSEQ multiplex PCR, while TCRdb's copy carries only in-frame clones and drops some. This table holds about 73,000 clones, 85% to 90% found once. V lost 6 bases and J lost 3, with 15 bases in between. CDR3 length: 15 amino acids. Per germline, CDR1 MNHEY and CDR2 SVGAGI. The V call is TRBV6-5, the J call TRBJ1-5, with D possibly TRBD1 on 5 matching bases. Sequenced here: peripheral blood, sampled 28 days after the second AZD1222 dose. This TCR derives from an adult who received the AZD1222 COVID-19 vaccine. The CDR3 protein is CASSLFPRANQPQHF. CDR3 nucleotide sequence: TGTGCCAGCAGCCTATTCCCCAGGGCCAATCAGCCCCAGCATTTT.